The sequence of this TCR beta chain was determined in a study of PD-L1 blockade in urothelial cancer. Study details: Blood-derived samples held a median approximately 150,000 T cells.

Here immunoSEQ multiplex PCR was the method, and the copy in TCRdb shows in-frame clones only, minus some. This sample has tens of thousands of clones; roughly 85% occur once, and the top ten carry about 15%. CDR1 and CDR2 from the germline V gene are MNHEY and SVGAGI. The CDR3 has 15 residues. V trimming: 0 bases; J trimming: 7 bases; junction bases outside the gene matches: 5. Time point described: pretreatment peripheral blood. The genes are TRBV6-5 and TRBJ2-2; 7 positions match TRBD1. Sample: PBMCs, taken around atezolizumab (anti-PD-L1) treatment. This receptor was identified in a woman between 55 and 75 years old with urothelial cancer. The DNA of the CDR3 is TGTGCCAGCAGTTACTCGATTCAGGGGGTCGGGGAGCTGTTTTTT. Its translation: CASSYSIQGVGELFF.